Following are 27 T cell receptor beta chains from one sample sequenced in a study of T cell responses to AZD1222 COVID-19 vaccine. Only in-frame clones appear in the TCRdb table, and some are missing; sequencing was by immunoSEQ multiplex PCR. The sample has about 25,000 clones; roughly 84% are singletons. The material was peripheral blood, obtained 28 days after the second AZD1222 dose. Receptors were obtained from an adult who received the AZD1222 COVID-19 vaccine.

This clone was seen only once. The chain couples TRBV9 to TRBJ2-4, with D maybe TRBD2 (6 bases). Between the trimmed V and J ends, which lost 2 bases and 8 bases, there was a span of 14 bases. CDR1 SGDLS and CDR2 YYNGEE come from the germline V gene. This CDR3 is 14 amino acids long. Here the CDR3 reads CASSVSTRGDIQYF. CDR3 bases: TGTGCCAGCAGCGTGTCCACCCGCGGGGACATTCAGTACTTC. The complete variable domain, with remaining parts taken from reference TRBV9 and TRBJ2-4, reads DSGVTQTPKHLITATGQRVTLRCSPRSGDLSVYWYQQSLDQGLQFLIQYYNGEERAKGNILERFSAQQFPDLHSELNLSSLELGDSALYFCASSVSTRGDIQYFGAGTRLSVL.

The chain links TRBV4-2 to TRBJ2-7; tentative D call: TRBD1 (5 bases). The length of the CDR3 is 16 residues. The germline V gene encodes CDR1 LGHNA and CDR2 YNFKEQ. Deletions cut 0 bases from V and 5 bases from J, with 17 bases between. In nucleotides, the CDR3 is TGTGCCAGCAGCCAAGATGAGCAGGGCCTTTACAACGAGCAGTACTTC. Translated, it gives CASSQDEQGLYNEQYF.

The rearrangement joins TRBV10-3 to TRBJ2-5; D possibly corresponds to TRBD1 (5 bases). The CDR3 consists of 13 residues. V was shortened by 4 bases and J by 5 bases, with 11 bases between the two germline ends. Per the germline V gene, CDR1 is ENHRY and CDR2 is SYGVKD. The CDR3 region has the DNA TGTGCCATCAGTGGACAGCCCTGGGAGACCCAGTACTTC. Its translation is CAISGQPWETQYF.

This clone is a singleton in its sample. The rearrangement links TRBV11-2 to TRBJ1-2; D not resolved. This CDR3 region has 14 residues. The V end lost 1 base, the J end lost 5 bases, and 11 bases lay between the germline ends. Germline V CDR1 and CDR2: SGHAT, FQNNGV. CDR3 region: CASSLGYSGYGYTF. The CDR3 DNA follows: TGTGCCAGCAGCTTAGGTTACAGTGGGTATGGCTACACCTTC.

For the CDR3, the DNA is TGTGCCAGCCTCCGGGGGGGGGCGGAGACCCAGTACTTC. As protein: CASLRGGAETQYF. The gene calls are TRBV7-9 and TRBJ2-5; 8 nucleotides match TRBD2. This CDR3 contains 13 residues. Germline CDR1 is SEHNR and CDR2 is FQNEAQ (reference sequence). V shed 8 bases, J shed 5 bases, and the junction held 7 bases outside the gene matches.

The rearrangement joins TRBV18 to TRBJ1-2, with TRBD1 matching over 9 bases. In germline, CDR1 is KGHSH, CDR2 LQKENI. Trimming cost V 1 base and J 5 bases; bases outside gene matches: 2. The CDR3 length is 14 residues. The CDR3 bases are TGTGCCAGCTCACCACAGGACAGGGGATATGGCTACACCTTC. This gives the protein CASSPQDRGYGYTF.

The CDR3 bases are TGTGCCAGCTCACCACCCTCCCGGACCCCTTCCAATGAGCAGTTCTTC. Translation gives CASSPPSRTPSNEQFF. This sequence joins TRBV18 and TRBJ2-1; D is uncertain. From germline, CDR1 is KGHSH and CDR2 LQKENI. The CDR3 sequence is 16 residues long. Deletions cut 0 bases from V and 6 bases from J, with 15 bases between.

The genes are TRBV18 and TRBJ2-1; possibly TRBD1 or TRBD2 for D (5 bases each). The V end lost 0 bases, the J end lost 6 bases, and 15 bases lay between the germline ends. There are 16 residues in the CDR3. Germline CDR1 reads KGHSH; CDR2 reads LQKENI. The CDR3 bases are TGTGCCAGCTCACCACCGGGGACCGTCGGAGGCAATGAGCAGTTCTTC. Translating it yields CASSPPGTVGGNEQFF.

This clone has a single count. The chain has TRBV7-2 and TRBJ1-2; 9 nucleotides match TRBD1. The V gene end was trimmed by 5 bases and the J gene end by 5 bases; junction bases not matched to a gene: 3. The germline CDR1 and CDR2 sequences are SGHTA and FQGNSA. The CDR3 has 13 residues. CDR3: CASSVGQGYGYTF. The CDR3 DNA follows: TGTGCCAGCAGCGTAGGACAGGGGTATGGCTACACCTTC.

In DNA, the CDR3 is TGTGCCAGCAGTTCGACGGGGACAGGGGGCGTCGAGCAGTACTTC. Its protein is CASSSTGTGGVEQYF. This chain joins TRBV28 and TRBJ2-7; 12 nucleotides line up with TRBD1. The CDR3 runs 15 residues. Germline loops: CDR1 MDHEN, CDR2 SYDVKM. After removal of 4 bases from V and 6 bases from J, the junction contained 7 bases not matched to a gene. Full variable domain (missing parts from reference TRBV28 and TRBJ2-7): DVKVTQSSRYLVKRTGEKVFLECVQDMDHENMFWYRQDPGLGLRLIYFSYDVKMKEKGDIPEGYSVSREKKERFSLILESASTNQTSMYLCASSSTGTGGVEQYFGPGTRLTVT.

In nucleotides, the CDR3 is TGTGCCAGCAGCTTAGAGGGCAGGGGGTCTAGGTATAGCAATCAGCCCCAGCATTTT. Residues: CASSLEGRGSRYSNQPQHF. The genes are TRBV7-2 and TRBJ1-5; 7 bases line up with TRBD1. Germline trimming cut 1 base from V and 0 bases from J; bases unmatched to any gene: 12. The V gene's germline CDR1 is SGHTA and CDR2 FQGNSA. The CDR3 is 19 residues long. Combining the CDR3 with reference TRBV7-2 and TRBJ1-5 gives the whole variable domain GAGVSQSPSNKVTEKGKDVELRCDPISGHTALYWYRQSLGQGLEFLIYFQGNSAPDKSGLPSDRFSAERTGGSVSTLTIQRTQQEDSAVYLCASSLEGRGSRYSNQPQHFGDGTRLSIL.

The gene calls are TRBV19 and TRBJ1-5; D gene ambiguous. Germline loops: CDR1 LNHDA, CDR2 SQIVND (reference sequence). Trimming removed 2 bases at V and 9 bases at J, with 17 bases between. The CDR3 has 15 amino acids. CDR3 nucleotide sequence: TGTGCCAGTAGTATAAGTGCGATGACCCGTTGGCCCCAGCATTTT. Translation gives CASSISAMTRWPQHF.

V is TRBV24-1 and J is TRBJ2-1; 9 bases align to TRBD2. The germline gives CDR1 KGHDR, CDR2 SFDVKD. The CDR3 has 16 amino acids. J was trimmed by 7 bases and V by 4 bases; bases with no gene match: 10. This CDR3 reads CATSDFGGRAFNEQFF. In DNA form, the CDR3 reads TGTGCCACCAGTGACTTCGGCGGGAGGGCCTTTAATGAGCAGTTCTTC.

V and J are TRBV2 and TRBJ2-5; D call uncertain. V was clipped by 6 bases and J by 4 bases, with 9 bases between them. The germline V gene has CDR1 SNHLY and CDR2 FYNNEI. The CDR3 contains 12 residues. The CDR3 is CASRNSGETQYF. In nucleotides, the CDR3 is TGTGCCAGCAGGAACAGTGGAGAGACCCAGTACTTC.

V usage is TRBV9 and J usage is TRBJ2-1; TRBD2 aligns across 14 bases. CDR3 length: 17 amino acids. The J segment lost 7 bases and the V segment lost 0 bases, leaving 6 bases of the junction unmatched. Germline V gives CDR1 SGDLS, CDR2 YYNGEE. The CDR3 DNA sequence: TGTGCCAGCAGCGTAGCCCCGGGACTAGCGGGAGATAATGAGCAGTTCTTC. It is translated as CASSVAPGLAGDNEQFF.

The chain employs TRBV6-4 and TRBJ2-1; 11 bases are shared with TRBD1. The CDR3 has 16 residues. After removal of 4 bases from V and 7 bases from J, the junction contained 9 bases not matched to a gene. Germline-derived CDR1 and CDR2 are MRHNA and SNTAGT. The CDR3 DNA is TGTGCCAGCAGTGGTACTATCGGACAGGGGGCGAATGAGCAGTTCTTC. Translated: CASSGTIGQGANEQFF.

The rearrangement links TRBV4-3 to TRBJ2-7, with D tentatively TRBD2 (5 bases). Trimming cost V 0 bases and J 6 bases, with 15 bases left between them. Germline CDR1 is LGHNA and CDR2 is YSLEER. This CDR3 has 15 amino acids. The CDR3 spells CASSQDAREGAEQYF. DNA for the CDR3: TGCGCCAGCAGCCAAGACGCCAGAGAGGGTGCCGAGCAGTACTTC.

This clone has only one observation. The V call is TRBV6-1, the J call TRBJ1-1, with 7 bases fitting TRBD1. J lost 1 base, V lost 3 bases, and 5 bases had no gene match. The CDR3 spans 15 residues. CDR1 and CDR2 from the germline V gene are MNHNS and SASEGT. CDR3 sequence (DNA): TGTGCCAGCAGTGACCTCGGGACAGAGAACACTGAAGCTTTCTTT. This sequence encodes CASSDLGTENTEAFF.

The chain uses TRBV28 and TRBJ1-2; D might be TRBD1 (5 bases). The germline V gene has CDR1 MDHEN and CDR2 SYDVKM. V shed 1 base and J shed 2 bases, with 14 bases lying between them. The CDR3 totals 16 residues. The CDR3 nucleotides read TGTGCCAGCAGTTTATTAGCCGGGGGTTGGAACTATGGCTACACCTTC. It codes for CASSLLAGGWNYGYTF.

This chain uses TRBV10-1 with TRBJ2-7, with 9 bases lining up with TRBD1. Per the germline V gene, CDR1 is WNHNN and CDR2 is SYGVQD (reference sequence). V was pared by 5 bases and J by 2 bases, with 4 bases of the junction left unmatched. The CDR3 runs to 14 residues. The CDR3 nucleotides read TGCGCCAGCAGTACAGGGGGCATTCCCTACGAGCAGTACTTC. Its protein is CASSTGGIPYEQYF.

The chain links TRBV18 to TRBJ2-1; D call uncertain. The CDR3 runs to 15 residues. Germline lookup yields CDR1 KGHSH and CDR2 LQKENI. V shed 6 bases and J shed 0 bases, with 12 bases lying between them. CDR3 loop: CASSPEDSSYNEQFF. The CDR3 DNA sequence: TGTGCCAGCTCCCCAGAGGATAGCTCCTACAATGAGCAGTTCTTC.

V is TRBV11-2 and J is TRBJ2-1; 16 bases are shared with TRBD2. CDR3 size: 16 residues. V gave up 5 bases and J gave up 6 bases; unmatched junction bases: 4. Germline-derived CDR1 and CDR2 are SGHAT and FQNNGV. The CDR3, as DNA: TGTGCCAGCAGCCCGGGACTAGCGGGAGGGAGCAATGAGCAGTTCTTC. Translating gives CASSPGLAGGSNEQFF.

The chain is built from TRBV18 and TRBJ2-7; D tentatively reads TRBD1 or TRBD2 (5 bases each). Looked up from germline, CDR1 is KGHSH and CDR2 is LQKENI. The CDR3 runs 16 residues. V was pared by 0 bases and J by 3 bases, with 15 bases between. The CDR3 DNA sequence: TGTGCCAGCTCACCACCAGGGTCGAGGGGAGTCTACGAGCAGTACTTC. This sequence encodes CASSPPGSRGVYEQYF.

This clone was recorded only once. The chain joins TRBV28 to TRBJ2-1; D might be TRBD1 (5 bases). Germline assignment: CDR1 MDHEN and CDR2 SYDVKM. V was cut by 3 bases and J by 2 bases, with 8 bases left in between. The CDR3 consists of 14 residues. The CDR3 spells CASSFGQPYNEQFF. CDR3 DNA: TGTGCCAGCAGTTTCGGACAACCCTACAATGAGCAGTTCTTC. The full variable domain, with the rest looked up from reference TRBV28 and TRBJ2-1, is DVKVTQSSRYLVKRTGEKVFLECVQDMDHENMFWYRQDPGLGLRLIYFSYDVKMKEKGDIPEGYSVSREKKERFSLILESASTNQTSMYLCASSFGQPYNEQFFGPGTRLTVL.

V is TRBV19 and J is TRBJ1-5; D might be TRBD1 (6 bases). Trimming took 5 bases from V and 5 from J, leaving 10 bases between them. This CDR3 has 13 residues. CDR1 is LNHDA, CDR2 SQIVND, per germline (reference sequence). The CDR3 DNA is TGTGCCAGTAGTCTGGGGGGGCATCAGCCCCAGCATTTT. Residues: CASSLGGHQPQHF.

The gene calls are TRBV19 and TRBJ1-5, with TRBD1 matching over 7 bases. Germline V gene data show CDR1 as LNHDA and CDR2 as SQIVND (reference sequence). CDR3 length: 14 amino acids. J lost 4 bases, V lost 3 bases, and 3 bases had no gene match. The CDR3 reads CASSIRGGNQPQHF. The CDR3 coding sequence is TGTGCCAGTAGTATCAGGGGGGGGAATCAGCCCCAGCATTTT.

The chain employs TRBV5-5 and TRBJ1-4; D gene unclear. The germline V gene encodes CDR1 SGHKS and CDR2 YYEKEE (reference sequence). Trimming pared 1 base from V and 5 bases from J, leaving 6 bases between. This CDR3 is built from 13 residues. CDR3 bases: TGTGCCAGCAGCTTGCTTACGAATGAAAAACTGTTTTTT. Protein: CASSLLTNEKLFF.